Many counts were recorded for the clone carrying this TCR beta chain. Construction of the TCRbeta library involved unique molecular identifiers. TCRdb re-called the PCR reads through MiXCR, storing one row per CDR3 protein. The sample consists of 200,000 to 250,000 distinct CDR3 sequences, 9.7% of them appearing once. This entry comes from a study of T-cell reconstitution after alpha-beta-depleted transplantation in children. This CDR3 is built from 15 residues. V lost 0 bases, J lost 2 bases, and 3 bases stayed unmatched. Germline V gene data show CDR1 as SGHRS and CDR2 as YFSETQ. The sample here was PBMCs from the stem cell graft donor, taken from the stem cell graft. The TCR sequence derives from a human donor who donated a stem cell graft to a child with SCID. V is TRBV5-1 and J is TRBJ1-1; the match to TRBD1 covers 8 bases. CDR3: CASSLESGGNTEAFF. DNA of the CDR3: TGCGCCAGCAGCTTGGAGTCAGGGGGCAACACTGAAGCTTTCTTT.